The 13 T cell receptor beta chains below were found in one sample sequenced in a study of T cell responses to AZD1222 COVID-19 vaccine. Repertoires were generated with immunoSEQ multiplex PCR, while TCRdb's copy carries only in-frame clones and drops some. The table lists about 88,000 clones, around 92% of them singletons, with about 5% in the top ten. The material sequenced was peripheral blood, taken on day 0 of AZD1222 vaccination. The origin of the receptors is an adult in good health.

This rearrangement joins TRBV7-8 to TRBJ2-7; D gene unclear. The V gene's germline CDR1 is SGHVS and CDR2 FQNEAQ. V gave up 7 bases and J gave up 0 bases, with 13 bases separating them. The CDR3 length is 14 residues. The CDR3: CASKADGYSYEQYF. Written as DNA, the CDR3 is TGTGCCAGCAAGGCGGACGGATACTCCTACGAGCAGTACTTC.

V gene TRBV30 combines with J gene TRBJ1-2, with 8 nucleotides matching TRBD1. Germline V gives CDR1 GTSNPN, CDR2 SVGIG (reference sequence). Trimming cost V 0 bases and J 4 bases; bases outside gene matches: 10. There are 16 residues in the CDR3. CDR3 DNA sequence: TGTGCCTGGAGTGTCAGGGGGCGGATATCAGTCTATGGCTACACCTTC. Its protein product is CAWSVRGRISVYGYTF.

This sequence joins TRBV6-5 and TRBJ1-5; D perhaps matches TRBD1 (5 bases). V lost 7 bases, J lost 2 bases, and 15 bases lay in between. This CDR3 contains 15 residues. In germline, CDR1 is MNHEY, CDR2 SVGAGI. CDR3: CASTLGGSGNQPQHF. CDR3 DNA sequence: TGTGCCAGCACCTTGGGGGGGTCGGGCAATCAGCCCCAGCATTTT.

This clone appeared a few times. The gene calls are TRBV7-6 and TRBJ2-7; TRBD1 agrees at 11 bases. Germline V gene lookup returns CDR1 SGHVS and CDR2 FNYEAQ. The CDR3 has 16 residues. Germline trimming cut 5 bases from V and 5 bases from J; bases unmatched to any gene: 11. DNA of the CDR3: TGTGCCAGCAGCCTAGACGGACAGGGGGCTTTCGACGAGCAGTACTTC. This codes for CASSLDGQGAFDEQYF.

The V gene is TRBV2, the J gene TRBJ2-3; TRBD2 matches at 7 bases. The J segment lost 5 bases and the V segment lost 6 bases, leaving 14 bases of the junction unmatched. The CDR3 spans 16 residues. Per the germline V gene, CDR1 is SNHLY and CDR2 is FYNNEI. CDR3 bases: TGTGCCAGCAGCGGCAATGTGGCGGGAGCACTAGATACGCAGTATTTT. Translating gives CASSGNVAGALDTQYF.

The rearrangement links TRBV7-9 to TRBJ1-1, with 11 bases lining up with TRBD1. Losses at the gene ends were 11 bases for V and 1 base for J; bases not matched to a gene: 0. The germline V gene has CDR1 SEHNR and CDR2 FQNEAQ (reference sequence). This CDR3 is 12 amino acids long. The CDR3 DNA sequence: TGTGCCGGACAGGGGGCGAACACTGAAGCTTTCTTT. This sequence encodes CAGQGANTEAFF.

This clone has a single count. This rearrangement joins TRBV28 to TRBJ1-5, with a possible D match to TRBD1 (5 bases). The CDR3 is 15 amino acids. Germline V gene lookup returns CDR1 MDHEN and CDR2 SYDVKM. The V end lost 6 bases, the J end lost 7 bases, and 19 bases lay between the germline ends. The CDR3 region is CASRKGQEGRQPQHF. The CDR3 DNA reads TGTGCCAGCAGGAAGGGGCAGGAAGGGAGGCAGCCCCAGCATTTT.

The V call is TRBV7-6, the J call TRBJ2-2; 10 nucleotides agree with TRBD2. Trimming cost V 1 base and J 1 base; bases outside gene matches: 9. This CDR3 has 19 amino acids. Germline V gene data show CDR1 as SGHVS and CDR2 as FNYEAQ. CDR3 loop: CASSLGLAGDPLNTGELFF. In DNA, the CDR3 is TGTGCCAGCAGCTTAGGTCTAGCGGGAGACCCGTTGAACACCGGGGAGCTGTTTTTT.

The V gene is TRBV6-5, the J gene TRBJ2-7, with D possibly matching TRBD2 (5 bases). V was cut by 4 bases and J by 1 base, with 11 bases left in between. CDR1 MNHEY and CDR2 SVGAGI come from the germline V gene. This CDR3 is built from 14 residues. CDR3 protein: CASSSSDWSYEQYF. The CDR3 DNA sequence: TGTGCCAGCAGTTCCTCGGACTGGTCCTACGAGCAGTACTTC.

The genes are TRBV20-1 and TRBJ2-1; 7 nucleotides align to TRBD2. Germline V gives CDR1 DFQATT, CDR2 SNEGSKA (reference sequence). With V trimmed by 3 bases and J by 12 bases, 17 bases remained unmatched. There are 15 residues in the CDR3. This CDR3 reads CSASSLADATKAQFF. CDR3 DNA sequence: TGCAGTGCTAGTTCTCTAGCGGATGCAACAAAGGCGCAGTTCTTC.

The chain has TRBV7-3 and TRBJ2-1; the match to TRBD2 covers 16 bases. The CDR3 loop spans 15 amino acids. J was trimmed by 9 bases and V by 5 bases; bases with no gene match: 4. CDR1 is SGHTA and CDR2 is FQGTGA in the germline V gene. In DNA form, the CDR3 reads TGTGCCAGCAGCAGGGGACTAGCGGGAGGGGCTGAGCAGTTCTTC. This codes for CASSRGLAGGAEQFF. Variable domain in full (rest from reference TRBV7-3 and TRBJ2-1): GAGVSQTPSNKVTEKGKYVELRCDPISGHTALYWYRQSLGQGPEFLIYFQGTGAADDSGLPNDRFFAVRPEGSVSTLKIQRTERGDSAVYLCASSRGLAGGAEQFFGPGTRLTVL.

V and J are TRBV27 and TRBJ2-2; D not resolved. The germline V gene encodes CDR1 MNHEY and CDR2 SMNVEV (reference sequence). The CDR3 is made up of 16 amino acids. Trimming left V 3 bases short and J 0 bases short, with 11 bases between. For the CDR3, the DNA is TGTGCCAGCAGTTTCTTGACATTCGCGAACACCGGGGAGCTGTTTTTT. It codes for CASSFLTFANTGELFF.

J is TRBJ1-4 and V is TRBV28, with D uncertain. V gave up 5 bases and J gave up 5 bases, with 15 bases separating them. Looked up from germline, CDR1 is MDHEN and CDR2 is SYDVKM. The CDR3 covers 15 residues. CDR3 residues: CASSASSANNEKLFF. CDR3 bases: TGTGCCAGCAGTGCCTCCTCGGCGAACAATGAAAAACTGTTTTTT.